The 17 T cell receptor beta chains in this list originate from one sample, sequenced in a study of T-cell memory formation after mild COVID-19. Each CDR3 protein is one row after TCRdb ran MiXCR on the 5' RACE reads. Of hundreds of thousands of distinct CDR3 sequences in the sample, more than 15% were seen once. The sample comprised PBMCs or a T cell subset sorted from them (not recorded which). These receptors were taken from an adult woman who had mild COVID-19 (a few samples of this study predate the infection). Cell type and time point are not known.

In this sample, this clonotype turned up many times. This rearrangement joins TRBV7-2 to TRBJ2-7; no firm D call. Per germline, CDR1 SGHTA and CDR2 FQGNSA. This CDR3 spans 16 amino acids. The V gene lost 3 bases and the J gene lost 3 bases, with 18 bases spanning the gap. The CDR3 loop is CASSFDSRLDNYEQYF. The CDR3 nucleotides are TGTGCCAGCAGCTTCGACTCGCGGCTGGATAACTACGAGCAGTACTTC.

The V and J genes are TRBV7-2 and TRBJ2-5; 7 bases match TRBD1. The CDR3 spans 13 residues. The V gene's germline CDR1 is SGHTA and CDR2 FQGNSA. V was clipped by 7 bases and J by 5 bases; unmatched bases: 7. CDR3 loop: CASTQTGLETQYF. CDR3 in DNA: TGTGCCAGCACCCAGACAGGGCTGGAGACCCAGTACTTC.

This CDR3 reads CASSPGTGNYLNTEAFF. The CDR3, as DNA: TGTGCCAGCTCCCCCGGGACAGGAAATTATCTGAACACTGAAGCTTTCTTT. The rearrangement links TRBV18 to TRBJ1-1; 8 positions agree with TRBD1. CDR3 size: 17 residues. Germline CDR1 and CDR2: KGHSH and LQKENI. With V trimmed by 6 bases and J by 0 bases, 12 bases remained unmatched.

The rearrangement links TRBV12-3 or TRBV12-4 to TRBJ1-6; TRBD1 matches 8 bases. The CDR3 extends over 15 amino acids. The V and J ends lost 6 bases and 6 bases, in that order; junction bases with no gene match: 7. The DNA of the CDR3 is TGTGCCAGCAGACCCAGGACAGGGAGTAATTCACCCCTCCACTTT. Encoded protein: CASRPRTGSNSPLHF.

The CDR3, as DNA: TGTGCCAGCCAGAATCGGGGGGGAGCTTCAGGGACTGAAGCTTTCTTT. Translating it yields CASQNRGGASGTEAFF. This chain links TRBV2 with TRBJ1-1; D might be TRBD1 (5 bases). V lost 8 bases to trimming and J lost 5 bases, with 24 bases between them. CDR1 and CDR2 (germline): SNHLY, FYNNEI. The CDR3 spans 16 residues.

The chain is built from TRBV3-1 and TRBJ1-1; 9 bases agree with TRBD1. J lost 4 bases, V lost 4 bases, and 7 bases had no gene match. The CDR3 contains 15 residues. The germline CDR1 and CDR2 sequences are LGHDT and YNNKEL (reference sequence). CDR3 nucleotides: TGTGCCAGCAGCCCCTTTTCGACAGGGGGCACTGAAGCTTTCTTT. Translated: CASSPFSTGGTEAFF.

The V and J genes are TRBV5-1 and TRBJ2-7; 8 positions agree with TRBD2. The CDR3 totals 14 residues. Germline CDR1 and CDR2: SGHRS and YFSETQ. The junction had 5 bases not matched to a gene; V was cut back by 6 bases and J by 0 bases. The CDR3 sequence: CASTYGGGSYEQYF. Here the CDR3 DNA reads TGCGCCAGCACGTACGGGGGGGGCTCCTACGAGCAGTACTTC.

Only one count was recorded for this clonotype. The chain is built from TRBV7-9 and TRBJ2-5, with a possible D match to TRBD2 (7 bases). Trimming took off 5 bases at V and 4 bases at J, with 17 bases between the two ends. Germline V lookup: CDR1 SEHNR, CDR2 FQNEAQ (reference sequence). CDR3 length: 15 residues. DNA for the CDR3: TGTGCCAGCAGCCCTTGGAGGGGGGGCGGAGAGACCCAGTACTTC. Translating gives CASSPWRGGGETQYF.

This clonotype has a count of ten or more. The J gene is TRBJ2-3, the V gene TRBV20-1; possibly TRBD2 for D (5 bases). V lost 6 bases, J lost 2 bases, and 12 bases lay in between. Looked up from germline, CDR1 is DFQATT and CDR2 is SNEGSKA (reference sequence). The length of the CDR3 is 13 residues. The CDR3 reads CSAARRLTDTQYF. As DNA, the CDR3 is TGCAGTGCAGCGCGGAGGCTCACAGATACGCAGTATTTT.

The V and J genes are TRBV4-3 and TRBJ1-3, with D uncertain. This CDR3 has 15 amino acids. Trimming cost V 4 bases and J 0 bases, with 10 bases left between them. The V gene's germline CDR1 is LGHNA and CDR2 YSLEER. CDR3 region: CASSPSLTSGNTIYF. The CDR3 nucleotides are TGCGCCAGCAGCCCCAGCTTAACCTCTGGAAACACCATATATTTT.

The V call is TRBV12-3 or TRBV12-4, the J call TRBJ1-2; 10 bases align to TRBD1. The CDR3 has 13 amino acids. V lost 6 bases and J lost 7; bases outside the gene matches: 5. The CDR3 here is CASRRDRGSGYTF. In DNA form, the CDR3 reads TGTGCCAGCAGAAGGGACAGGGGAAGTGGCTACACCTTC.

This clonotype was recorded a few times. V gene TRBV4-1 combines with J gene TRBJ2-2; unclear D gene. Germline loops: CDR1 MGHRA, CDR2 YSYEKL. This CDR3 region has 14 residues. V was shortened by 1 base and J by 4 bases, with 7 bases between the two germline ends. The CDR3 spells CASSQGYSTGELFF. CDR3 DNA sequence: TGCGCCAGCAGCCAAGGTTACAGCACCGGGGAGCTGTTTTTT.

The V call is TRBV6-5, the J call TRBJ2-2; 9 bases map to TRBD1. V was pared by 0 bases and J by 0 bases, with 5 bases of the junction left unmatched. Germline lookup yields CDR1 MNHEY and CDR2 SVGAGI. This CDR3 spans 18 amino acids. CDR3 sequence (DNA): TGTGCCAGCAGTTACTCGGGACAGGGCCTCGCGAACACCGGGGAGCTGTTTTTT. Protein sequence: CASSYSGQGLANTGELFF.

This clonotype has just a few counts. The genes are TRBV28 and TRBJ2-2; 9 nucleotides agree with TRBD1. From germline, CDR1 is MDHEN and CDR2 SYDVKM. The CDR3 extends over 17 amino acids. Losses at the gene ends were 6 bases for V and 6 bases for J; bases not matched to a gene: 14. CDR3 amino acids: CASSQGGTGTRSGELFF. CDR3 sequence (DNA): TGTGCCAGCAGCCAAGGTGGGACAGGGACGCGTTCCGGGGAGCTGTTTTTT.

V and J are TRBV5-1 and TRBJ2-3; possible D gene TRBD2, 5 bases. Germline values: CDR1 SGHRS, CDR2 YFSETQ. V lost 1 base and J 0 bases, leaving 12 bases between the germline ends. The CDR3 runs to 16 residues. In nucleotides, the CDR3 is TGCGCCAGCAGCTTGAACGGTGCGGGTAGCACAGATACGCAGTATTTT. Translated, it gives CASSLNGAGSTDTQYF.

This CDR3 reads CSGQGGNTEAFF. For the CDR3, the DNA is TGCAGCGGGCAGGGTGGGAACACTGAAGCTTTCTTT. V and J are TRBV29-1 and TRBJ1-1; maybe TRBD1 (5 bases). Germline CDR1 reads SQVTM; CDR2 reads ANQGSEA. Trimming pared 7 bases from V and 1 base from J, leaving 10 bases between. The CDR3 has 12 residues.

The V gene is TRBV29-1, the J gene TRBJ1-2; D unresolved. The CDR3 is 12 residues long. The germline V gene encodes CDR1 SQVTM and CDR2 ANQGSEA. The DNA for the CDR3 is TGCATCGCTGGGAGGACGGGCTATGGCTACACCTTC. It specifies CIAGRTGYGYTF. The complete variable domain, with remaining parts taken from reference TRBV29-1 and TRBJ1-2, reads SAVISQKPSRDICQRGTSLTIQCQVDSQVTMMFWYRQQPGQSLTLIATANQGSEATYESGFVIDKFPISRPNLTFSTLTVSNMSPEDSSIYLCIAGRTGYGYTFGSGTRLTVV.